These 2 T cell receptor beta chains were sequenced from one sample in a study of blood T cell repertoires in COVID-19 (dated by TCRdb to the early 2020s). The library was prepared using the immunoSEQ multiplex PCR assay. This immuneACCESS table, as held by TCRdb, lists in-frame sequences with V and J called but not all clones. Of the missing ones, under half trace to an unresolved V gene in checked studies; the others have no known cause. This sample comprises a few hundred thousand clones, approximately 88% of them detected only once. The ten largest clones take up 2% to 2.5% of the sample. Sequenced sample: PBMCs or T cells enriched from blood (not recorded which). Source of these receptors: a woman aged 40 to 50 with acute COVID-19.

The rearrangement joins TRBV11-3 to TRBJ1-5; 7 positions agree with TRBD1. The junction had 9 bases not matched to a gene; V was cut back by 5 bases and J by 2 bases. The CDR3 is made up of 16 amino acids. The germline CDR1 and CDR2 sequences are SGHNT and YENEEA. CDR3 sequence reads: CASSLRDRYGNQPQHF. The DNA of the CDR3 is TGTGCCAGCAGCCTCCGGGACAGATATGGCAATCAGCCCCAGCATTTT.

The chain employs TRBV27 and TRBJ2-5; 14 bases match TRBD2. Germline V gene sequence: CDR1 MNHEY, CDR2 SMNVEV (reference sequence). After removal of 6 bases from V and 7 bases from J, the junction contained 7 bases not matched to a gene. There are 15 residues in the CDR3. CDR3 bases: TGTGCCAGCAGCCCGGGGACTAGCGGGAGAGGGACCCAGTACTTC. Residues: CASSPGTSGRGTQYF.